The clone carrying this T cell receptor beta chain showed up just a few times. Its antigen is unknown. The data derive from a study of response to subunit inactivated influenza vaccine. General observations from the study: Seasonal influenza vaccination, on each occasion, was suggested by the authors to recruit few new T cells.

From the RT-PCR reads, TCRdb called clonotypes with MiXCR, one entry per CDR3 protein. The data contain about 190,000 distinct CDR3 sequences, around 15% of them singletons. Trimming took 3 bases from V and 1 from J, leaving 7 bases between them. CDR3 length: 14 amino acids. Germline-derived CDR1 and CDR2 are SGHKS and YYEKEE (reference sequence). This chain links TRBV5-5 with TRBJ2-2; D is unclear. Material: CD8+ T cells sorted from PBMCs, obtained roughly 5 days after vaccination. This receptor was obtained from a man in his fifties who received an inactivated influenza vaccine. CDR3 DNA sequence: TGTGCCAGCAGCTGGGATCAGAACACCGGGGAGCTGTTTTTT. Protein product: CASSWDQNTGELFF. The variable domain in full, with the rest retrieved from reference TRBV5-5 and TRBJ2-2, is DAGVTQSPTHLIKTRGQQVTLRCSPISGHKSVSWYQQVLGQGPQFIFQYYEKEERGRGNFPDRFSARQFPNYSSELNVNALLLGDSALYLCASSWDQNTGELFFGEGSRLTVL.